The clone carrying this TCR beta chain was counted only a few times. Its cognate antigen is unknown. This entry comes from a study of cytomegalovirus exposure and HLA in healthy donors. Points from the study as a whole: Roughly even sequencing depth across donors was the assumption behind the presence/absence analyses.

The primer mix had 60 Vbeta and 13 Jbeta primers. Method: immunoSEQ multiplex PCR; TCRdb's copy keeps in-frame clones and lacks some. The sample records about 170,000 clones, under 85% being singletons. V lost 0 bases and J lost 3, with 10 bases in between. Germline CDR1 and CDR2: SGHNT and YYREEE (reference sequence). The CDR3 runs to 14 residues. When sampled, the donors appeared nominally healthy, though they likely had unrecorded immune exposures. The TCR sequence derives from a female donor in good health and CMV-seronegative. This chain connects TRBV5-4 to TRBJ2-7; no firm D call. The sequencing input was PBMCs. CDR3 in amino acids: CASSLGPVNYEQYF. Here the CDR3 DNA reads TGTGCCAGCAGCTTGGGTCCGGTCAACTACGAGCAGTACTTC.